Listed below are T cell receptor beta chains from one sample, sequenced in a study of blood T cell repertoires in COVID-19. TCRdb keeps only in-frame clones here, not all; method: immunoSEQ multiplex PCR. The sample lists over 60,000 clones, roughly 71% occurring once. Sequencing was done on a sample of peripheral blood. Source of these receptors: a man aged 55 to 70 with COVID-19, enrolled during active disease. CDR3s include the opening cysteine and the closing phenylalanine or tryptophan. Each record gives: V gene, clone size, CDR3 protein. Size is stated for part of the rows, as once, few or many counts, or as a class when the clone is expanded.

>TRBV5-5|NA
CASSLVGTGSEKLFF
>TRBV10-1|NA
CASSVAVNYGYTF
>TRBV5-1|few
CASSVTSTGELFF
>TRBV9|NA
CASSSGLAGGAGTDTQYF
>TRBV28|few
CASSPDRYTDTQYF
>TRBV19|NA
CASSIVGQPTEAFF
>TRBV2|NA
CASSGTGLAGELFF
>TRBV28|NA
CASSQGSGLPFF
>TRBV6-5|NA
CASRLGQFYGYTF
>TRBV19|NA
CASSPGGWAGELFF
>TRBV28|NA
CASSRTVKSNQPQHF
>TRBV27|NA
CASRASGRAGADTQYF
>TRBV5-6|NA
CASSSTFLNTEAFF
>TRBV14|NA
CASSHLPGQGQETQYF
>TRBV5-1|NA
CASSLVGLAGVPYNEQFF
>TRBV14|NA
CASSSYVGKRETQYF